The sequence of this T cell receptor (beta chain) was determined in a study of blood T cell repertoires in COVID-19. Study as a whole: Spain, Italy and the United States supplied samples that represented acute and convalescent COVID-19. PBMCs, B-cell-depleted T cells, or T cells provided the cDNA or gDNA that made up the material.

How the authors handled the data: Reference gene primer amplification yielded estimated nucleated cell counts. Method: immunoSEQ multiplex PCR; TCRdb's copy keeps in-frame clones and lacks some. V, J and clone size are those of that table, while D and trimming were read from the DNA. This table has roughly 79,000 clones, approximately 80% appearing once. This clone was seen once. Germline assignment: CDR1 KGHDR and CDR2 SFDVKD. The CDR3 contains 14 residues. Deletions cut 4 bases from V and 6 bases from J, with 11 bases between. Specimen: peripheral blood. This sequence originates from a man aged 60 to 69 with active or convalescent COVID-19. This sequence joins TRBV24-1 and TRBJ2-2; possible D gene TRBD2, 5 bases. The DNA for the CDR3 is TGTGCCACCAGTGAGGACTCAAGGGCCGGGGAGCTGTTTTTT. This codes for CATSEDSRAGELFF.